This TCR beta chain is drawn from a study of blood T cell repertoires in COVID-19. Methods used by the authors: By means of reference gene primer amplification, nucleated cell counts were estimated. TCRdb's copy holds only in-frame clones and misses some; the assay was immunoSEQ multiplex PCR. From that table come the V and J calls and clone size; the DNA was used to work out D and trimming. The sample holds around 240,000 clones; 70% to 90% are singletons and the top ten take about 1%. The CDR3 contains 15 residues. Germline-derived CDR1 and CDR2 are SGHNT and YENEEA. The J segment lost 4 bases and the V segment lost 1 base, leaving 2 bases of the junction unmatched.

The origin of this receptor is a man between 40 and 49 years old with acute or convalescent COVID-19. Input material: peripheral blood. The rearrangement links TRBV11-3 to TRBJ2-1; 9 bases agree with TRBD2. The DNA of the CDR3 is TGTGCCAGCAGCTTAGTTACTAGCGGGTACAATGAGCAGTTCTTC. This encodes CASSLVTSGYNEQFF. Complete variable domain (other parts from reference TRBV11-3 and TRBJ2-1): EAGVVQSPRYKIIEKKQPVAFWCNPISGHNTLYWYLQNLGQGPELLIRYENEEAVDDSQLPKDRFSAERLKGVDSTLKIQPAELGDSAVYLCASSLVTSGYNEQFFGPGTRLTVL.